The 25 T cell receptor beta chains reported below all come from one sample, sequenced in a study of T cell repertoires in cytomegalovirus infection. TCRdb processed the reads anew with MiXCR; each CDR3 protein has one entry. The data show 150,000 or so distinct CDR3 sequences, with less than 25% seen just once and roughly 9.8% held by the top ten. Sequencing was done on a sample of PBMCs. These TCRs come from a human donor in good health (CMV status not recorded). Some clones in this sample may be carry-over from other donors' samples.

There are many counts of this clonotype. This chain links TRBV6-1 with TRBJ1-2; D gene unclear. The CDR3 has 11 residues. CDR1 and CDR2 from the germline V gene are MNHNS and SASEGT. V was shortened by 5 bases and J by 0 bases, with 1 base between the two germline ends. The CDR3 loop is CASSTNYGYTF. In nucleotides, the CDR3 is TGTGCCAGCAGTACTAACTATGGCTACACCTTC.

V usage is TRBV10-3 and J usage is TRBJ2-1; 9 bases align to TRBD2. V lost 2 bases, J lost 5 bases, and 4 bases stayed unmatched. CDR3 length: 15 amino acids. Germline loops: CDR1 ENHRY, CDR2 SYGVKD. CDR3 loop: CAISEGLAIDNEQFF. As DNA, the CDR3 is TGTGCCATCAGTGAGGGACTAGCGATAGACAATGAGCAGTTCTTC.

As to this clonotype: Given a much more abundant clone one base away, this may be a read error. The chain employs TRBV7-2 and TRBJ2-5, with 9 bases that match TRBD1. V lost 6 bases to trimming and J lost 2 bases; unmatched junction nucleotides: 10. The germline V gene has CDR1 SGHTA and CDR2 FQGNSA. There are 16 residues in the CDR3. CDR3 DNA: TGTGCCAGCAGATTCCGGACAGGGGCCCTACAAGAGACCCAGTACTTC. Translated, it gives CASRFRTGALQETQYF.

In its sample, this clonotype was seen a few times. The chain couples TRBV28 to TRBJ1-1; 9 bases are shared with TRBD1. CDR1 is MDHEN and CDR2 is SYDVKM in the germline V gene. V gave up 5 bases and J gave up 4 bases; unmatched junction bases: 11. The CDR3 runs to 16 residues. As DNA, the CDR3 is TGTGCCAGCAGTGAACTAACAGGGGGCTGGGGCACTGAAGCTTTCTTT. Its translation: CASSELTGGWGTEAFF.

This CDR3 is CSVVRQGAHEKYGYTF. CDR3 nucleotides: TGCAGCGTCGTAAGACAGGGAGCTCATGAAAAGTATGGCTACACCTTC. The rearrangement uses TRBV29-1 and TRBJ1-2; 7 positions match TRBD1. The CDR3 is 16 amino acids. V gave up 6 bases and J gave up 5 bases; unmatched junction bases: 18. Per germline, CDR1 SQVTM and CDR2 ANQGSEA.

This clonotype was observed at least ten times. The chain employs TRBV7-8 and TRBJ2-7; D is unclear. Per germline, CDR1 SGHVS and CDR2 FQNEAQ. Trimming left V 0 bases short and J 2 bases short, with 11 bases between. The CDR3 runs 15 residues. CDR3 nucleotides: TGTGCCAGCAGCTTAGCGAGATGGTCCACCTACGAGCAGTACTTC. Its translation is CASSLARWSTYEQYF.

The chain couples TRBV20-1 to TRBJ2-1, with D hard to call. Germline lookup yields CDR1 DFQATT and CDR2 SNEGSKA (reference sequence). With 6 bases removed from V and 2 bases from J, the gap between germline ends came to 11 bases. The CDR3 is 13 residues long. CDR3 loop: CSADNPTYNEQFF. Here the CDR3 DNA reads TGCAGTGCCGACAATCCCACCTACAATGAGCAGTTCTTC.

This CDR3 reads CASSPGHEQYF. The CDR3 region has the DNA TGTGCCAGCTCACCTGGCCACGAGCAGTACTTC. The chain employs TRBV18 and TRBJ2-7; D remains ambiguous. Germline V gene sequence: CDR1 KGHSH, CDR2 LQKENI. The CDR3 loop spans 11 amino acids. With 3 bases removed from V and 5 bases from J, the gap between germline ends came to 5 bases. Based on the CDR3 plus reference TRBV18 and TRBJ2-7, the full variable domain is NAGVMQNPRHLVRRRGQEARLRCSPMKGHSHVYWYRQLPEEGLKFMVYLQKENIIDESGMPKERFSAEFPKEGPSILRIQQVVRGDSAAYFCASSPGHEQYFGPGTRLTVT.

The chain carries TRBV5-8 and TRBJ2-6; possibly TRBD1 for D (6 bases). From germline, CDR1 is SGHTS and CDR2 YDEGEE. The CDR3 is 14 residues long. V shed 6 bases and J shed 1 base, with 8 bases lying between them. DNA of the CDR3: TGTGCCAGCACCAGGGGTTCTGGGGCCAACGTCCTGACTTTC. This sequence encodes CASTRGSGANVLTF.

With regard to this clonotype: A much more abundant neighbour one base away suggests this may be a read error. This chain uses TRBV7-2 with TRBJ2-3; TRBD2 agrees at 7 bases. This CDR3 is built from 15 residues. CDR1 and CDR2 (germline): SGHTA, FQGNSA. As DNA, the CDR3 is TGTCCCAGCAGCTTACGGGTGAGGACGGGAGGCACGCAGTATTTT. It yields the protein CPSSLRVRTGGTQYF.

This clonotype came up a few times. The chain employs TRBV5-1 and TRBJ1-2; weak D call: TRBD1 (6 bases). Germline V gene lookup returns CDR1 SGHRS and CDR2 YFSETQ. V shed 2 bases and J shed 3 bases, with 14 bases lying between them. The CDR3 length is 15 residues. The CDR3 coding sequence is TGCGCCAGCAGCTTTTCCCTAGGGGGGGACTATGGCTACACCTTC. Protein product: CASSFSLGGDYGYTF.

This clonotype was observed a handful of times. V is TRBV7-2 and J is TRBJ2-1, with D hard to call. This CDR3 has 13 residues. The germline V gene has CDR1 SGHTA and CDR2 FQGNSA. V lost 2 bases to trimming and J lost 6 bases, with 8 bases between them. CDR3 amino acids: CASSLRVGNEQFF. DNA of the CDR3: TGTGCCAGCAGCTTAAGGGTCGGCAATGAGCAGTTCTTC.

This clonotype was observed at least ten times. CDR3 loop: CASSLGGPYEQYF. CDR3 nucleotide sequence: TGTGCCAGCAGCTTAGGGGGACCCTACGAGCAGTACTTC. The chain carries TRBV7-2 and TRBJ2-7; D could derive from TRBD1 or TRBD2 (5 bases each). Trimming took 1 base from V and 2 from J, leaving 6 bases between them. Germline assignment: CDR1 SGHTA and CDR2 FQGNSA. This CDR3 is built from 13 residues.

This chain connects TRBV5-5 to TRBJ1-2; 9 positions match TRBD1. Unmatched junction bases numbered 7, after V lost 0 bases and J lost 4 bases. Germline loops: CDR1 SGHKS, CDR2 YYEKEE (reference sequence). This CDR3 region has 16 residues. CDR3 region: CASSLAPTGGPYGYTF. As DNA, the CDR3 is TGTGCCAGCAGCTTGGCCCCGACAGGGGGTCCCTATGGCTACACCTTC.

The sample holds many counts of this clonotype. The rearrangement links TRBV7-2 to TRBJ1-5; D possibly corresponds to TRBD1 (6 bases). V was pared by 1 base and J by 2 bases, with 6 bases between. The CDR3 length is 14 residues. Looked up from germline, CDR1 is SGHTA and CDR2 is FQGNSA. In nucleotides, the CDR3 is TGTGCCAGCAGCTTAGGACAGGGCAATCAGCCCCAGCATTTT. Residues: CASSLGQGNQPQHF.

A few counts support this clonotype. This rearrangement joins TRBV5-6 to TRBJ1-2; D gene ambiguous. The V gene's germline CDR1 is SGHDT and CDR2 YYEEEE. Trimming pared 5 bases from V and 5 bases from J, leaving 19 bases between. The CDR3 length is 15 residues. CDR3 coding DNA: TGTGCCAGCAGTGAAACCTTGGAGGGCCTATATGGCTACACCTTC. Protein product: CASSETLEGLYGYTF.

The chain combines TRBV5-1 with TRBJ1-2; D possibly corresponds to TRBD1 (5 bases). CDR3 size: 14 residues. In germline, CDR1 is SGHRS, CDR2 YFSETQ. V was cut by 7 bases and J by 0 bases, with 13 bases left in between. The CDR3 is CASRRDSSNYGYTF. The DNA for the CDR3 is TGCGCCAGCCGCCGAGACAGCTCTAACTATGGCTACACCTTC.

This clonotype occurred a few times. J is TRBJ2-7 and V is TRBV2, with unresolved D. The CDR3 covers 14 residues. CDR1 and CDR2 (germline): SNHLY, FYNNEI. V lost 8 bases, J lost 6 bases, and 20 bases lay in between. CDR3 loop: CASVSHRQASEQYF. CDR3 sequence (DNA): TGTGCCAGCGTAAGCCACAGACAAGCTTCCGAGCAGTACTTC.

This CDR3 reads CASSLGITDTQYF. CDR3 nucleotide sequence: TGTGCCAGCAGCTTGGGGATCACAGATACGCAGTATTTT. The chain joins TRBV7-3 to TRBJ2-3; D remains ambiguous. Germline CDR1 is SGHTA and CDR2 is FQGTGA. This CDR3 is built from 13 residues. The V and J ends lost 3 bases and 2 bases respectively, with 6 bases between them.

In this sample, this clonotype turned up a few times. The chain is built from TRBV20-1 and TRBJ1-3, with D possibly TRBD1 on 5 matching bases. Germline V lookup: CDR1 DFQATT, CDR2 SNEGSKA (reference sequence). The CDR3 totals 14 residues. Trimming cost V 0 bases and J 2 bases, with 8 bases left between them. In DNA form, the CDR3 reads TGCAGTGCTAGAGATCGGGGACCTGGAAACACCATATATTTT. It encodes CSARDRGPGNTIYF.

The rearrangement joins TRBV6-2 or TRBV6-3 to TRBJ2-2; D gene uncertain. The CDR3 loop spans 15 amino acids. Germline V gene sequence: CDR1 MNHEY, CDR2 SVGEGT. V was trimmed by 2 bases and J by 1 base, leaving 8 bases between them. The DNA for the CDR3 is TGTGCCAGCAGTTACGTGGGTTGGAACACCGGGGAGCTGTTTTTT. Protein: CASSYVGWNTGELFF.

This clonotype was counted ten times or more. This chain joins TRBV11-2 and TRBJ2-1; D not certain. V lost 6 bases, J lost 4 bases, and 13 bases lay in between. This CDR3 has 14 amino acids. In germline, CDR1 is SGHAT, CDR2 FQNNGV. Here the CDR3 reads CASRSLTEYNEQFF. CDR3 in DNA: TGTGCCAGCAGATCATTAACGGAGTACAATGAGCAGTTCTTC.

Remarks on this clonotype: A much larger clone differs from this one at a single base, so this may be a read error. Since the CDR3 does not end with the conserved phenylalanine or tryptophan, this likely comes from a read error. The chain recombines TRBV7-8 with TRBJ2-3; 8 positions match TRBD2. After removal of 5 bases from V and 3 bases from J, the junction contained 10 bases not matched to a gene. The CDR3 sequence is 16 residues long. Per germline, CDR1 SGHVS and CDR2 FQNEAQ. In DNA form, the CDR3 reads TGTGCCAGCAGCCACATCGAGCGGGAGAGAACAGATACGCAGTATTTA. Translated, it gives CASSHIERERTDTQYL.

This clonotype has just a few counts. The chain employs TRBV19 and TRBJ2-1; 12 bases map to TRBD2. Trimming cost V 8 bases and J 13 bases; bases outside gene matches: 21. CDR1 LNHDA and CDR2 SQIVND come from the germline V gene (reference sequence). CDR3 length: 17 residues. CDR3 region: CASSPSKTISTSGRQFF. As DNA, the CDR3 is TGTGCCAGTTCCCCATCAAAAACTATCTCGACTAGCGGGAGACAGTTCTTC.

This rearrangement joins TRBV20-1 to TRBJ2-1; 14 bases are a match to TRBD2. In germline, CDR1 is DFQATT, CDR2 SNEGSKA (reference sequence). CDR3 length: 16 amino acids. The ends lost 6 bases at V and 6 bases at J; junction bases unmatched: 10. The chain's CDR3 is CSAHPPGLAGVNEQFF. CDR3 bases: TGCAGTGCGCACCCCCCGGGACTAGCGGGAGTCAATGAGCAGTTCTTC.